This entry lists 11 T cell receptor beta chains sequenced from one sample in a study of early T cells in non-severe SARS-CoV-2 infection. MiXCR was run by TCRdb on the 5' RACE reads, yielding one entry per CDR3 protein. Of more than 20,000 distinct CDR3 sequences listed, 4.5% to 6% were seen once; the top ten hold around 15%. The specimen comprised whole blood, sampled at baseline. These receptors all stem from an adult who was a healthcare worker with PCR-confirmed SARS-CoV-2 infection or an uninfected control (not recorded which).

By its share, this clonotype is medium-sized. The genes are TRBV29-1 and TRBJ1-2, with TRBD1 matching 11 bases. Losses at the gene ends were 1 base for V and 8 bases for J; bases not matched to a gene: 3. CDR3 size: 13 residues. Germline V gene lookup returns CDR1 SQVTM and CDR2 ANQGSEA. CDR3 amino acids: CSVEGTGGRGYTF. CDR3 sequence (DNA): TGCAGCGTTGAAGGGACAGGGGGCCGAGGCTACACCTTC. Looking up the rest from reference TRBV29-1 and TRBJ1-2 gives the full variable domain: SAVISQKPSRDICQRGTSLTIQCQVDSQVTMMFWYRQQPGQSLTLIATANQGSEATYESGFVIDKFPISRPNLTFSTLTVSNMSPEDSSIYLCSVEGTGGRGYTFGSGTRLTVV.

This clonotype was seen at least ten times. The rearrangement uses TRBV7-3 and TRBJ2-2; D gene unclear. CDR1 is SGHTA and CDR2 is FQGTGA in the germline V gene. CDR3 length: 14 residues. The ends were cut back, 0 bases at V and 5 bases at J, with 7 bases in the middle. The CDR3 region has the DNA TGTGCCAGCAGCTTAACAGGTCGTACCGGGGAGCTGTTTTTT. Encoded protein: CASSLTGRTGELFF.

This clonotype was counted many times. The gene calls are TRBV6-5 and TRBJ1-1; D is unclear. The germline V gene encodes CDR1 MNHEY and CDR2 SVGAGI. The length of the CDR3 is 14 residues. Trimming pared 7 bases from V and 1 base from J, leaving 13 bases between. The CDR3 loop reads CASTQSRQNTEAFF. CDR3 bases: TGTGCCAGCACTCAGTCCCGACAGAACACTGAAGCTTTCTTT.

This clonotype was recorded at least ten times. The chain is built from TRBV20-1 and TRBJ1-4; D is ambiguous. The CDR3 has 13 residues. Germline CDR1 and CDR2: DFQATT and SNEGSKA (reference sequence). The V and J ends lost 6 bases and 0 bases respectively, with 8 bases between them. CDR3 sequence (DNA): TGCAGTGCCCTACTTGCAACTAATGAAAAACTGTTTTTT. Translation gives CSALLATNEKLFF.

The rearrangement links TRBV7-6 to TRBJ2-5; TRBD2 is a possible D gene (6 bases). Deletions cut 5 bases from V and 5 bases from J, with 18 bases between. The CDR3 is made up of 15 amino acids. Germline CDR1 and CDR2: SGHVS and FNYEAQ. The CDR3: CASSQASVTRETQYF. CDR3 coding DNA: TGTGCCAGCAGCCAAGCTAGCGTCACTCGGGAGACCCAGTACTTC. The variable domain in full, completed from reference TRBV7-6 and TRBJ2-5, reads GAGVSQSPRYKVTKRGQDVALRCDPISGHVSLYWYRQALGQGPEFLTYFNYEAQQDKSGLPNDRFSAERPEGSISTLTIQRTEQRDSAMYRCASSQASVTRETQYFGPGTRLLVL.

The table lists this clonotype with a few counts. The chain carries TRBV10-1 and TRBJ1-2; unclear D gene. CDR3 length: 16 residues. Trimming left V 5 bases short and J 7 bases short, with 23 bases between. Germline-derived CDR1 and CDR2 are WNHNN and SYGVQD (reference sequence). DNA for the CDR3: TGCGCCAGCAGTCCCAACCTAGAGGGAGGTCCGACTGGCTACACCTTC. This encodes CASSPNLEGGPTGYTF.

By share, this clonotype counts as medium-sized (0.01 to 0.1%). The chain has TRBV19 and TRBJ1-2; tentatively, D is TRBD1 (5 bases). The CDR3 runs 14 residues. V lost 0 bases, J lost 7 bases, and 12 bases lay in between. Germline CDR1 is LNHDA and CDR2 is SQIVND (reference sequence). DNA for the CDR3: TGTGCCAGTAGTATAGATCTGCAGGGACTTGGCTACACCTTC. This translates into CASSIDLQGLGYTF.

This clonotype was found a few times. J is TRBJ2-7 and V is TRBV15, with no clear D. The CDR3 is made up of 12 amino acids. V gave up 3 bases and J gave up 6 bases, with 9 bases separating them. CDR1 LNHNV and CDR2 YYDKDF come from the germline V gene (reference sequence). CDR3 in amino acids: CATSRAVGEQYF. For the CDR3, the DNA is TGTGCCACCAGCAGGGCAGTCGGCGAGCAGTACTTC.

The rearrangement joins TRBV6-6 to TRBJ2-5; tentative D call: TRBD2 (5 bases). This CDR3 comprises 13 residues. V gave up 4 bases and J gave up 0 bases, with 6 bases separating them. The germline CDR1 and CDR2 sequences are MNHNY and SVGAGI (reference sequence). The CDR3 loop is CASSWEYQETQYF. CDR3 in DNA: TGTGCCAGCAGTTGGGAGTACCAAGAGACCCAGTACTTC.

V usage is TRBV20-1 and J usage is TRBJ2-3; unclear D gene. Germline V gene sequence: CDR1 DFQATT, CDR2 SNEGSKA (reference sequence). The CDR3 loop spans 15 amino acids. The V end was cut by 0 bases, the J end by 0 bases, with 10 bases between. CDR3 region: CSAREAAASTDTQYF. CDR3 bases: TGCAGTGCTAGAGAGGCAGCCGCTAGCACAGATACGCAGTATTTT.

Only a few counts were recorded for this clonotype. This rearrangement joins TRBV9 to TRBJ2-5; the D is unclear. CDR3 size: 15 residues. V lost 0 bases to trimming and J lost 0 bases, with 9 bases between them. Germline V gives CDR1 SGDLS, CDR2 YYNGEE. The CDR3 DNA follows: TGTGCCAGCAGCGTAGGGAAGGCCAACCAAGAGACCCAGTACTTC. Its protein product is CASSVGKANQETQYF.